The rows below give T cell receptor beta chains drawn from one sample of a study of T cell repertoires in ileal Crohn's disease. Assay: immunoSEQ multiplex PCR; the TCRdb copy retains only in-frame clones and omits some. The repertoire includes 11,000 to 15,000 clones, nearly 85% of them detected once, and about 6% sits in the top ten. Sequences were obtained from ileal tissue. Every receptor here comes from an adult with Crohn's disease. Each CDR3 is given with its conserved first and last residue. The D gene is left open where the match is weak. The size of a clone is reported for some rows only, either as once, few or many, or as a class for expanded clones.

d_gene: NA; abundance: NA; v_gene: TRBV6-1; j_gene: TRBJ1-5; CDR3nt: TGTGCCAGCAGTGAAGTACTCAGGCACAGCAATCAGCCCCAGCATTTT; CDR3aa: CASSEVLRHSNQPQHF
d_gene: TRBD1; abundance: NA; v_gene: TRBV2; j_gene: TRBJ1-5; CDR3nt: TGTGCCAGCAGTGCACAGGGGGGTAATCAGCCCCAGCATTTT; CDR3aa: CASSAQGGNQPQHF
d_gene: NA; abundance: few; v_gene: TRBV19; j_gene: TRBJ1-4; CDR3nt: TGTGCCAGTAGTACCGCTTCGGGAGCAACTAATGAAAAACTGTTTTTT; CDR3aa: CASSTASGATNEKLFF
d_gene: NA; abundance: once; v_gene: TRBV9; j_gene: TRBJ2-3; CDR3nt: TGTGCCAGCACGCCTTCTAGCGTATACACAGATACGCAGTATTTT; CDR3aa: CASTPSSVYTDTQYF
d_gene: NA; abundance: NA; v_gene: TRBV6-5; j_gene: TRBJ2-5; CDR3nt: TGTGCCAGCAGGGCAGGGGGGCTCGTGGAGACCCAGTACTTC; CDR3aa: CASRAGGLVETQYF
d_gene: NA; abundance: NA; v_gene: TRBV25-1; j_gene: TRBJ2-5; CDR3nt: TGTGCCAGCAGTGGAGAGTTGGGCCTCCAAGAGACCCAGTACTTC; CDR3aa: CASSGELGLQETQYF
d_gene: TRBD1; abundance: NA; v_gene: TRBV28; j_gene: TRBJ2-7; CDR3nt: TGTGCCAGCAGGCCCTTCGGGACAGGGGGCAACTACGAGCAGTACTTC; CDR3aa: CASRPFGTGGNYEQYF
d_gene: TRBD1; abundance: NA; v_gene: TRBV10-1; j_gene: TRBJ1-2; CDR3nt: TGCGCCAGCAGTGGGCCCGACAGGGGGCCGAGGGGCTACACCTTC; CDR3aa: CASSGPDRGPRGYTF
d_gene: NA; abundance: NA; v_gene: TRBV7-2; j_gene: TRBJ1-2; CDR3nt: TGTGCCAGCAGCTTAGCCAGGGTGGGAGGCTACACCTTC; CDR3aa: CASSLARVGGYTF
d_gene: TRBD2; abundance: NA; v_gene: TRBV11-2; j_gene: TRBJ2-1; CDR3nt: TGTGCCAGCAGCTTAGGTTCTAGCGGGAGTAGACACAATGAGCAGTTCTTC; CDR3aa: CASSLGSSGSRHNEQFF
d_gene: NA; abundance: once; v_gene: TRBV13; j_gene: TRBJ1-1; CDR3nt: TGTGCCAGCAGCTTACGCGGGGGACGGAACACTGAAGCTTTCTTT; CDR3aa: CASSLRGGRNTEAFF
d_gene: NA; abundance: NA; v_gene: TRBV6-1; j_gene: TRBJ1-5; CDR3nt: TGTGCCAGCAGTGGACGGAGTAGCAATCAGCCCCAGCATTTT; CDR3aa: CASSGRSSNQPQHF
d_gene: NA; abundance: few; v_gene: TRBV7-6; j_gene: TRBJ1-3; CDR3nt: TGTGCCAGCAGCAGTCCCGAGGGCTCAGGAAACACCATATATTTT; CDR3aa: CASSSPEGSGNTIYF
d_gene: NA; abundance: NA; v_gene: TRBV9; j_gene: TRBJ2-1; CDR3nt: TGTGCCAGCAGCTCTAGAGGGCGGGACTCATACAATGAGCAGTTCTTC; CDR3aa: CASSSRGRDSYNEQFF
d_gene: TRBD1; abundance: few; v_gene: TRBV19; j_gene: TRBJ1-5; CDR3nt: TGTGCCAGCCAGGACAGGTTTAATCAGCCCCAGCATTTT; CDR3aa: CASQDRFNQPQHF
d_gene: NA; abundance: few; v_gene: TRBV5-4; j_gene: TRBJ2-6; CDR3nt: TGTGCCAGCAGTCCCCGGACTAGGGGGAGCTCTGGGGCCAACGTCCTGACTTTC; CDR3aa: CASSPRTRGSSGANVLTF
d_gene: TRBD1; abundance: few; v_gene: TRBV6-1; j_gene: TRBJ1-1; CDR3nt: TGTGCCAGCTCCACAGGGGGGACTGAAGCTTTCTTT; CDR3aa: CASSTGGTEAFF
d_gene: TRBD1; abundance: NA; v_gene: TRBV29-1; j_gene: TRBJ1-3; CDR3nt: TGCAGCGTTGAATCCGGGACAGGGGGAACTGGAAACACCATATATTTT; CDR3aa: CSVESGTGGTGNTIYF
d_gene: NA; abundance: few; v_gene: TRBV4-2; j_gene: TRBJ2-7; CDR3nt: TGTGCCAGCAGCCACGCCCGGGGAACCTACGAGCAGTACTTC; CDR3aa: CASSHARGTYEQYF
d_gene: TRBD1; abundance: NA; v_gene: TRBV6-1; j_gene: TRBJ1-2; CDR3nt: TGTGCCAGCAGTGAGGGCGAGGGGGCTTCTTGGGGCTACACCTTC; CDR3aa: CASSEGEGASWGYTF
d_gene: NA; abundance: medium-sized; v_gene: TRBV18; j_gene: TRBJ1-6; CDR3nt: TGTGCCAGCTCACTCACCAGGGGCCCAAGACCTAATTCACCCCTCCACTTT; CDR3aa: CASSLTRGPRPNSPLHF